The 16 T cell receptor beta chains below come from one sample, sequenced in a study of CD8 T cells in Susac syndrome. cDNA came from about 0.46 to 1 ug RNA primed by random hexamers. Each CDR3 protein gets one entry after TCRdb re-called the immunoSEQ multiplex PCR reads with MiXCR. This table holds some 450,000 distinct CDR3 sequences, 85% to 90% found once. Material for sequencing was CD8+ T cells from PBMCs. Receptors were obtained from a human donor with multiple sclerosis.

The V gene is TRBV14, the J gene TRBJ2-7; D is uncertain. V was shortened by 2 bases and J by 4 bases, with 12 bases between the two germline ends. This CDR3 has 14 amino acids. Germline V lookup: CDR1 SGHDN, CDR2 FVKESK. For the CDR3, the DNA is TGTGCCAGCAGCCAACAGCCTCTATATTACGAGCAGTACTTC. Translation gives CASSQQPLYYEQYF.

V usage is TRBV14 and J usage is TRBJ2-2; no reliable D call. The CDR3 loop spans 13 amino acids. The V and J ends lost 4 bases and 7 bases respectively, with 10 bases between them. In germline, CDR1 is SGHDN, CDR2 FVKESK. CDR3 coding DNA: TGTGCCAGCAGCCTTGTATGGGGCGGGGAGCTGTTTTTT. Translation gives CASSLVWGGELFF.

In this sample, this clonotype turned up a few times. This chain connects TRBV27 to TRBJ2-3; D might be TRBD1 (6 bases). The CDR3 contains 16 residues. The germline V gene has CDR1 MNHEY and CDR2 SMNVEV (reference sequence). Trimming took off 1 base at V and 3 bases at J, with 14 bases between the two ends. The CDR3 is CASSLWGQGGTDTQYF. DNA of the CDR3: TGTGCCAGCAGTTTATGGGGGCAGGGTGGGACAGATACGCAGTATTTT.

The DNA for the CDR3 is TGTGCCAGCAGGGTAGCGGGAAGATTCTTC. Residues: CASRVAGRFF. The chain has TRBV2 and TRBJ2-1; TRBD2 matches at 8 bases. V lost 6 bases to trimming and J lost 16 bases; unmatched junction nucleotides: 5. This CDR3 has 10 amino acids. Looked up from germline, CDR1 is SNHLY and CDR2 is FYNNEI.

This chain uses TRBV5-1 with TRBJ1-2; no firm D call. Germline CDR1 is SGHRS and CDR2 is YFSETQ. V lost 0 bases to trimming and J lost 1 base, with 10 bases between them. The CDR3 runs to 15 residues. CDR3: CASSLGREINYGYTF. The CDR3 DNA follows: TGCGCCAGCAGCTTGGGACGGGAAATTAACTATGGCTACACCTTC.

This clonotype was seen once. The chain couples TRBV20-1 to TRBJ2-7, with D tentatively TRBD1 (5 bases). The V end lost 4 bases, the J end lost 0 bases, and 10 bases lay between the germline ends. This CDR3 spans 13 amino acids. The germline V gene encodes CDR1 DFQATT and CDR2 SNEGSKA (reference sequence). In DNA form, the CDR3 reads TGCAGTGCTACGCCCAGGGCCTCCTACGAGCAGTACTTC. This translates into CSATPRASYEQYF.

V gene TRBV12-3 or TRBV12-4 combines with J gene TRBJ2-2; 8 bases are shared with TRBD2. The ends lost 10 bases at V and 5 bases at J; junction bases unmatched: 12. The CDR3 covers 15 residues. CDR3 sequence reads: CATLPGGRETGELFF. In nucleotides, the CDR3 is TGTGCCACTCTCCCGGGGGGGAGGGAAACCGGGGAGCTGTTTTTT.

The chain links TRBV6-1 to TRBJ2-1, with TRBD1 matching 8 bases. Germline V gene sequence: CDR1 MNHNS, CDR2 SASEGT. The CDR3 runs 14 residues. The trim removed 7 bases at V and 7 bases at J, leaving 9 bases unmatched. The CDR3 region has the DNA TGTGCCAGCAATATTGGACAGGGTACGAATGAGCAGTTCTTC. It translates to CASNIGQGTNEQFF.

The CDR3 reads CASSGTSGNPYNEQFF. CDR3 nucleotides: TGTGCCAGCAGTGGGACTAGCGGGAACCCTTACAATGAGCAGTTCTTC. V and J are TRBV7-3 and TRBJ2-1, with 13 nucleotides matching TRBD2. Germline V lookup: CDR1 SGHTA, CDR2 FQGTGA. This CDR3 is 16 amino acids long. Trimming at V came to 6 bases and at J to 4 bases, leaving 6 bases not matched to a gene.

The chain is built from TRBV11-2 and TRBJ2-6; tentatively, D is TRBD1 (6 bases). CDR3 size: 15 residues. V gave up 5 bases and J gave up 1 base, with 9 bases separating them. Germline lookup yields CDR1 SGHAT and CDR2 FQNNGV. The CDR3 DNA sequence: TGTGCCAGCAGCCCCGGACAGTCTGGGGCCAACGTCCTGACTTTC. It is translated as CASSPGQSGANVLTF.

In its sample, this clonotype was seen a few times. The rearrangement joins TRBV20-1 to TRBJ1-1, with unresolved D. CDR1 and CDR2 (germline): DFQATT, SNEGSKA (reference sequence). Trimming stripped 6 bases from V and 1 base from J, with 6 bases between. CDR3 length: 11 amino acids. The CDR3 sequence: CSARPNTEAFF. The DNA for the CDR3 is TGCAGTGCCAGACCGAACACTGAAGCTTTCTTT.

The V gene is TRBV30, the J gene TRBJ2-3, with 7 bases fitting TRBD2. V shed 2 bases, J shed 1 base, and the junction held 6 bases outside the gene matches. The CDR3 totals 15 residues. Germline V CDR1 and CDR2: GTSNPN, SVGIG (reference sequence). CDR3 sequence reads: CAWSRTGGGTDTQYF. CDR3 nucleotide sequence: TGTGCCTGGAGTCGGACGGGGGGAGGCACAGATACGCAGTATTTT.

This chain uses TRBV11-2 with TRBJ2-7; TRBD1 is a possible D gene (5 bases). V was shortened by 3 bases and J by 4 bases, with 10 bases between the two germline ends. Germline V gene lookup returns CDR1 SGHAT and CDR2 FQNNGV. The CDR3 spans 13 residues. Here the CDR3 DNA reads TGTGCCAGCAGCTTGGCCAGGGTTTACGAGCAGTACTTC. Protein sequence: CASSLARVYEQYF.

The chain has TRBV28 and TRBJ2-1; 9 nucleotides align to TRBD2. Germline CDR1 and CDR2: MDHEN and SYDVKM. After removal of 3 bases from V and 2 bases from J, the junction contained 8 bases not matched to a gene. The CDR3 length is 17 residues. The CDR3 nucleotides are TGTGCCAGCAGTTTCGAGCGGGAGGTACCTCCCTACAATGAGCAGTTCTTC. This encodes CASSFEREVPPYNEQFF. Based on the CDR3 plus reference TRBV28 and TRBJ2-1, the full variable domain is DVKVTQSSRYLVKRTGEKVFLECVQDMDHENMFWYRQDPGLGLRLIYFSYDVKMKEKGDIPEGYSVSREKKERFSLILESASTNQTSMYLCASSFEREVPPYNEQFFGPGTRLTVL.

This chain links TRBV27 with TRBJ2-1, with 8 positions matching TRBD2. CDR3 size: 17 residues. Germline V lookup: CDR1 MNHEY, CDR2 SMNVEV (reference sequence). V shed 5 bases, J shed 5 bases, and the junction held 14 bases outside the gene matches. The CDR3 region is CASSITPGLGTHNEQFF. DNA of the CDR3: TGTGCCAGCAGTATAACCCCGGGACTAGGGACCCACAATGAGCAGTTCTTC.

The chain couples TRBV5-1 to TRBJ2-6; D ambiguous. Germline V gives CDR1 SGHRS, CDR2 YFSETQ. V gave up 4 bases and J gave up 2 bases, with 10 bases separating them. This CDR3 contains 15 residues. Written as DNA, the CDR3 is TGCGCCAGCAGCCCGGTCGGGCCTGGGGCCAACGTCCTGACTTTC. It codes for CASSPVGPGANVLTF.